The 17 T cell receptor beta chains listed next were all sequenced from one sample in a study of cytotoxic CD8 clonotypes in ibrutinib-treated CLL. Libraries were prepared by immunoSEQ multiplex PCR; TCRdb keeps only in-frame clonotypes and omits some of them. The sample carries just over 200,000 clones, roughly 77% recorded once. The sample here was PBMCs, taken after 12 months of ibrutinib treatment. Receptors originate from a human donor with chronic lymphocytic leukemia.

The chain couples TRBV6-5 to TRBJ2-5; D tentatively fits TRBD1 or TRBD2 (6 bases each). V was pared by 10 bases and J by 5 bases, with 17 bases between. CDR1 and CDR2 (germline): MNHEY, SVGAGI. This CDR3 region has 13 residues. CDR3 nucleotide sequence: TGTGCCACCTCCCGGGGGCGCGGGGAGACCCAGTACTTC. Protein sequence: CATSRGRGETQYF.

The genes are TRBV4-2 and TRBJ1-2; D is uncertain. Germline V gives CDR1 LGHNA, CDR2 YNFKEQ. The CDR3 loop spans 16 amino acids. V lost 0 bases, J lost 4 bases, and 15 bases lay in between. This chain's CDR3 is CASSQDREVTSYGYTF. Written as DNA, the CDR3 is TGTGCCAGCAGCCAAGATAGGGAGGTGACTAGCTATGGCTACACCTTC.

The chain joins TRBV2 to TRBJ1-3; 7 bases map to TRBD1. V was pared by 10 bases and J by 6 bases, with 9 bases of the junction left unmatched. CDR1 SNHLY and CDR2 FYNNEI come from the germline V gene. This CDR3 is 13 amino acids long. Here the CDR3 DNA reads TGTGCCATCTCGGGACAGTCGATAAACACCATATATTTT. Translating it yields CAISGQSINTIYF.

The V call is TRBV7-2, the J call TRBJ1-5; 7 nucleotides match TRBD1. The CDR3 spans 16 residues. CDR1 and CDR2 (germline): SGHTA, FQGNSA. The junction had 8 bases not matched to a gene; V was cut back by 5 bases and J by 1 base. The CDR3 is CASSRQGRGSNQPQHF. The CDR3 DNA follows: TGTGCCAGCAGCAGACAGGGTCGGGGCAGCAATCAGCCCCAGCATTTT.

This clone was seen only a few times. The chain links TRBV6-5 to TRBJ2-7; 7 bases fit TRBD1. V was clipped by 4 bases and J by 0 bases; unmatched bases: 3. This CDR3 has 14 residues. Germline V gene lookup returns CDR1 MNHEY and CDR2 SVGAGI. The CDR3 bases are TGTGCCAGCAGTTCGGACAGGTCCTCCTACGAGCAGTACTTC. Its protein is CASSSDRSSYEQYF.

The gene calls are TRBV7-6 and TRBJ2-6; no clear D gene. Per the germline V gene, CDR1 is SGHVS and CDR2 is FNYEAQ. The CDR3 is made up of 14 amino acids. V was trimmed by 8 bases and J by 4 bases, leaving 12 bases between them. The CDR3 DNA is TGTGCCAGCGGGTATACTGTAGGGGCCAACGTCCTGACTTTC. It is translated as CASGYTVGANVLTF.

DNA of the CDR3: TGCAGCGTGGATAGGACAGGGAGGGGCACTGAAGCTTTCTTT. Translation: CSVDRTGRGTEAFF. This chain joins TRBV29-1 and TRBJ1-1, with 8 bases identical to TRBD1. V shed 6 bases and J 4 bases; nucleotides not matched to a gene: 10. The CDR3 loop spans 14 amino acids. Germline CDR1 is SQVTM and CDR2 is ANQGSEA.

J is TRBJ2-1 and V is TRBV11-1; tentative D call: TRBD1 (6 bases). CDR1 and CDR2 (germline): SGHAT, FQDESV (reference sequence). Trimming shortened V by 6 bases and J by 8 bases, and 20 bases separated the two germline ends. The CDR3 contains 15 residues. The CDR3 nucleotides read TGTGCCAGCAGGAGGGAGTTGGGGGCTGGGGATGAGCAGTTCTTC. It specifies CASRRELGAGDEQFF.

The chain has TRBV28 and TRBJ1-5; D unclear. Trimming left V 2 bases short and J 15 bases short, with 14 bases between. This CDR3 spans 12 amino acids. Looked up from germline, CDR1 is MDHEN and CDR2 is SYDVKM. The CDR3 DNA sequence: TGTGCCAGCAGTTTACCGACCGGCCATCGGCATTTT. Protein product: CASSLPTGHRHF.

This chain links TRBV7-3 with TRBJ1-5; D is possibly TRBD1 (6 bases). CDR3 length equals 16 residues. V was trimmed by 3 bases and J by 0 bases, leaving 12 bases between them. CDR1 and CDR2 (germline): SGHTA, FQGTGA. The CDR3 loop reads CASSFSSGASNQPQHF. The CDR3 DNA sequence: TGTGCCAGCAGCTTTAGTTCAGGGGCTAGCAATCAGCCCCAGCATTTT.

V and J are TRBV7-2 and TRBJ1-2; TRBD1 agrees at 7 bases. Germline lookup yields CDR1 SGHTA and CDR2 FQGNSA. The V segment lost 5 bases and the J segment 6 bases; nucleotides outside the gene matches: 9. The CDR3 has 14 residues. Here the CDR3 reads CASSTLTGIDGYTF. CDR3 bases: TGTGCCAGCAGCACCCTGACAGGGATTGATGGCTACACCTTC. Using reference TRBV7-2 and TRBJ1-2 for the parts outside the CDR3, the full variable domain is GAGVSQSPSNKVTEKGKDVELRCDPISGHTALYWYRQSLGQGLEFLIYFQGNSAPDKSGLPSDRFSAERTGGSVSTLTIQRTQQEDSAVYLCASSTLTGIDGYTFGSGTRLTVV.

The table lists this clone with a count of one. This chain uses TRBV7-3 with TRBJ2-2; 10 bases align to TRBD2. The CDR3 spans 18 residues. The junction had 10 bases not matched to a gene; V was cut back by 0 bases and J by 6 bases. Germline V gives CDR1 SGHTA, CDR2 FQGTGA. The CDR3 region is CASSLTFQAGGTPGELFF. CDR3 bases: TGTGCCAGCAGCTTAACGTTTCAAGCGGGAGGGACTCCCGGGGAGCTGTTTTTT. The entire variable domain, with the rest obtained from reference TRBV7-3 and TRBJ2-2, is as follows: GAGVSQTPSNKVTEKGKYVELRCDPISGHTALYWYRQSLGQGPEFLIYFQGTGAADDSGLPNDRFFAVRPEGSVSTLKIQRTERGDSAVYLCASSLTFQAGGTPGELFFGEGSRLTVL.

This rearrangement joins TRBV19 to TRBJ2-3; D gene unclear. V shed 8 bases and J shed 6 bases, with 15 bases lying between them. This CDR3 contains 13 residues. Germline values: CDR1 LNHDA, CDR2 SQIVND (reference sequence). This CDR3 is CASSSPPDDTQYF. In nucleotides, the CDR3 is TGTGCCAGTTCCTCCCCCCCCGACGATACGCAGTATTTT.

V and J are TRBV4-1 and TRBJ1-4; 7 bases agree with TRBD1. The germline V gene encodes CDR1 MGHRA and CDR2 YSYEKL. Unmatched junction bases numbered 1, after V lost 1 base and J lost 5 bases. This CDR3 contains 14 residues. CDR3 sequence reads: CASSQGRGNEKLFF. CDR3 coding DNA: TGCGCCAGCAGCCAAGGCAGGGGGAATGAAAAACTGTTTTTT.

For this clone: The identical CDR3 is also encoded by other nucleotide sequences in the sample. The chain employs TRBV5-1 and TRBJ1-4; D unclear. This CDR3 contains 14 residues. Trimming left V 4 bases short and J 0 bases short, with 7 bases between. CDR1 SGHRS and CDR2 YFSETQ come from the germline V gene. CDR3 sequence reads: CASSPLATNEKLFF. Here the CDR3 DNA reads TGCGCCAGCAGCCCCCTTGCAACTAATGAAAAACTGTTTTTT.

The chain employs TRBV19 and TRBJ2-1; D is unresolved. The germline CDR1 and CDR2 sequences are LNHDA and SQIVND (reference sequence). V was trimmed by 2 bases and J by 5 bases, leaving 16 bases between them. The CDR3 length is 16 residues. Here the CDR3 DNA reads TGTGCCAGTAGTATAATCGGCAGTCCGACCCACAATGAGCAGTTCTTC. It specifies CASSIIGSPTHNEQFF.

This clone was counted only a few times. This chain uses TRBV15 with TRBJ1-5, with no clear D. Germline V gene lookup returns CDR1 LNHNV and CDR2 YYDKDF (reference sequence). The CDR3 length is 17 residues. Between the trimmed V and J ends, which lost 0 bases and 0 bases, there was a span of 12 bases. As DNA, the CDR3 is TGTGCCACCAGCAGAGATCCGAAAACTTATAGCAATCAGCCCCAGCATTTT. Protein: CATSRDPKTYSNQPQHF.